This T cell receptor (beta chain) is drawn from a study of cytomegalovirus exposure and HLA in healthy donors (dated by TCRdb to the late 2010s). Concerning the study at large: An earlier analysis of approximately 640 of the donors reported about 250 Gb of sequence data and 100 million to 140 million unique TCR beta sequences from 190 million or so T cells. The aim of the study was to test whether cataloging public T cell receptors could identify signatures of past pathogen exposure. A later genetic analysis took genome-wide SNP genotypes for about 65% of the roughly 670 donors and used that subset as a discovery cohort. Rather than using new phenotypic data, the later analysis identified candidate immune exposures from TCR beta sequences and from how often those sequences occurred across donors. Of the 300 to 500 genotyped donors, 75% to 85% were placed in the genetic ancestry cluster associated with self-reported Caucasian donors. All discovery cohort repertoires had been generated using a single sequencing platform. In addition to the first cohort of hundreds of subjects, a separate validation cohort of approximately 130 different subjects was used. About 320 gigabases of sequencing data and tens of millions of unique TCR sequences were included in an early release covering about 600 HLA-typed donors. Donor age, sex, ethnicity and CMV serostatus were compiled alongside the repertoire data. Roughly five DR-DQ haplotypes were treated as single units for association and clustering because of strong linkage in the cohort. To predict cytomegalovirus infection status, the study combined high-throughput TCR immunosequencing, statistical association of individual TCRs with disease status, and machine learning. HLA typing covered class I and class II loci at four-digit resolution. In a later analysis, previously published TCR beta repertoires from 670 or so donors were re-analyzed and high-resolution HLA genotyping was added so that TCR occurrence patterns could be studied. In an earlier analysis of 587 of the donors, high-throughput TCR beta sequencing was used to judge whether each TCR beta V gene segment behaved as functional or pseudogenic. The study profiled the T cell repertoires of more than 500 subjects by immunosequencing and related them to cytomegalovirus serostatus. On average, 235,054 unique TCR beta nucleotide sequences were sequenced per donor among 398 genotyped donors of the cohort, with approximately 18% of those sequences being non-productive. Typing coverage differed by locus: A, B, C, DRB1 and DQB1 were typed in roughly 620-640 donors, DQA1 in approximately 520, DPA1 in around 610, and DPB1 in just under 490.

The library relied on the immunoSEQ multiplex PCR assay. For the multiplex PCR, a mixture combining 60 forward primers for TCR Vbeta segments and 13 reverse primers for TCR Jbeta segments was used. The CDR3 region of rearranged TCR beta genes was amplified from genomic DNA by a multiplex PCR assay. On the Illumina HiSeq System, the amplified TCR beta libraries were sequenced as 87-base-pair reads. In the authors' own workflow: Across the roughly 600 repertoires, a later analysis counted some 80 million unique TCR beta chains, 9 million to 14 million of which were shared by at least two donors. To remove PCR and sequencing errors, raw reads were error-corrected and collapsed into unique sequences using a nearest-neighbor algorithm that merged closely related sequences. Alignment of CDR3 sequences to IMGT reference sequences was used to assign V, D and J gene segments. For a sequence to be retained, a match of at least six nucleotides to both a V gene segment and a J gene segment was required. A rearrangement counted as productive if the CDR3 had no stop codons and remained in frame with V and J, and every other rearrangement counted as non-productive. Following IMGT convention, CDR3 was defined as the stretch from the second conserved V-encoded cysteine to the conserved J-encoded phenylalanine. The earlier analysis of approximately 500 of the donors excluded sequences that lacked an unambiguous match to a single V gene segment. An earlier analysis of some 500 of the donors classified V segments as functional when productive rearrangements were above 56.7% and as segregating when the standard deviation between donors was above 5%. A statistical classification framework was built to diagnose cytomegalovirus status from the catalog of TCR beta chain sequences. V and J gene assignment, in a later analysis, came from comparing TCR nucleotide sequences with IMGT/GENE-DB human TR gene sequences. Using the TCRdist pipeline, a later analysis assigned CDR3 sequences along with most-parsimonious VDJ recombination scenarios. In a later analysis, every TCR beta chain was defined by the combination of its CDR3 amino acid sequence and its V-gene family, and reads without a unique V-gene family were dropped. To address suspected cross-contamination and a sequencing artifact, a later analysis removed 550 to 750 highly shared, low-generation-probability nucleotide sequences. A later analysis calculated a clonal expansion index for each public chain from normalized within-repertoire ranks of inferred template counts. In a later analysis, generation probabilities were computed with a VDJ recombination model fitted to out-of-frame rearrangements, and the resulting probabilities were checked against IGoR. Hypergeometric tests were used in a later analysis to score TCR-TCR, TCR-HLA and TCR-CMV co-occurrence, with a repertoire-size bias correction applied to the TCR pairs. A later analysis estimated false discovery rates by permuting HLA or CMV assignments 20 times. In a later analysis, co-occurring TCRs were grouped using DBSCAN, and TCRdist sequence similarity was added for clustering within HLA-allele-positive subsets. Repertoires with fewer than 30,000 or more than 120,000 public chains, plus five repertoires with anomalous nucleotide sharing, were excluded from co-occurrence clustering. Imported from immuneACCESS, the table was reduced by TCRdb to in-frame sequences with V and J called. These copies leave out some clones; in studies compared against another copy, an unresolved V gene accounts for under half, and the cause of the remainder is not known. V, J and clone size are those of that table, while D and trimming were read from the DNA. The sample data list 65,000 to 90,000 clones, and around 72% of these were observed just once. Of the sample, 9.5% to 13% falls within the top ten clones.

As regards this clone: The clone's antigen remains unknown. One base away there is no much larger clone; base qualities are not given.

Points the paper makes about the study in general: A later analysis found that HLA-associated TCR beta chains were more clonally expanded and had lower generation probabilities than equally common non-associated chains. In a later analysis, most CMV-associated TCR beta chains were found to appear HLA-restricted, with HLA associations seemingly driven largely by CMV exposure. The sequencing pipeline was judged likely to have produced a cluster of highly shared sequence variants as a technical artifact. In an earlier analysis of under 600 of the donors, most TCR beta V segments were observed in productive rearrangements about 87% or about 30% of the time, broadly matching IMGT annotations. This cohort had only TCR beta chains sequenced, and the lack of alpha or paired-chain data limited which features could be detected. The study gave a list of roughly 150 TCR beta chains associated with cytomegalovirus. A few of the identified cytomegalovirus-associated TCR beta chains were confirmed in vitro to be specific for cytomegalovirus antigens. The presence/absence analyses assumed that sequencing depth was roughly uniform across donors, and that assumption may not be true. Because counts were too low, roughly 18 rarely observed V segments, including chromosome 9 orphons, were left out of the earlier analysis of about 620 of the donors. When HLA alleles, especially DR and DQ, strongly co-occurred, attributing TCR associations to individual alleles was difficult. In a later analysis, several top co-occurrence clusters were reported to appear linked to parvovirus B19, influenza, CMV and Epstein-Barr virus. A further reported finding was that TCR beta sequences accurately predicted the HLA-A and HLA-B alleles for most subjects in the first cohort. The authors suggested that the approach could potentially be generalized to other disease states and immunological phenotypes. Correlated functional status among segregating V segments might be attributable to linkage disequilibrium, but an unknown experimental factor could not be ruled out. In both the original and validation cohorts, the classifier was reported to diagnose cytomegalovirus status with high specificity and sensitivity. In a later analysis, the rate of TCR association differed among HLA loci, with DRB1 alleles having the most associated TCRs and HLA-C alleles having the fewest. For the cohort, immune exposure information was limited to CMV serostatus. A later genetic analysis associated a missense DCLRE1C variant with V-gene and J-gene trimming of TCR beta chains, and an independent cohort replicated the association. A later genetic analysis reported fewer N-insertions in productive TCRs among donors in an Asian-associated ancestry cluster than the approximately 670-donor mean. While some public TCRs were present in many individuals, most TCR sequences turned up only very rarely across donors. In a later analysis, around 17,000 TCR beta sequences were associated with specific HLA alleles at a false discovery rate of 0.05. HLA typing was unavailable for some donors at each locus, so association tests used only the typed subset.

The cohort consisted of 600 to 700 healthy bone marrow donors. At the time of sampling, all cohort members were nominally healthy, though unrecorded immune exposures were likely present. The donor was CMV seropositive and belonged to the group of 250 to 350 seropositive cohort members. A peripheral blood sample was provided by each donor, and peripheral blood mononuclear cells were used for TCR beta sequencing. Genomic DNA was extracted from the blood cell samples with the Qiagen DNeasy Blood Extraction Kit. Sequenced: PBMCs. The origin of this receptor is a woman aged 40 to 50 in good health and CMV-seropositive.

The sequence in DNA is TGTGCCAGCAGCGTAGACTCTGGAGATACGCAGTATTTT. Translation gives CASSVDSGDTQYF. The chain uses TRBV9 and TRBJ2-3; the D gene cannot be named for sure. CDR1 and CDR2 (SGDLS, YYNGEE) derive from the germline V gene. Trimming costs V 0 bases and J 5 bases, and their ends lie 7 bases apart. The CDR3 contains 13 residues, cysteine and phenylalanine counted. Just the 39-base CDR3 DNA is kept, in frame starting at base 1.